The sequence of this T cell receptor (beta chain) was determined in a study of T cell responses to AZD1222 COVID-19 vaccine. CDR3 length: 14 amino acids. V lost 3 bases and J 0 bases, leaving 7 bases between the germline ends. Germline V lookup: CDR1 SGHNT, CDR2 YENEEA. The data were produced by immunoSEQ multiplex PCR, yet TCRdb's version contains in-frame clones alone and is incomplete. The top ten clones hold approximately 3.5% of a sample with over 130,000 clones, about 92% of them seen once. The TCR sequence derives from an adult who received the AZD1222 COVID-19 vaccine. Sample: peripheral blood, taken 28 days after the second AZD1222 dose. V is TRBV11-3 and J is TRBJ2-3; D not certain. CDR3 residues: CASSLSDSTDTQYF. The CDR3 coding sequence is TGTGCCAGCAGCTTGTCTGACAGCACAGATACGCAGTATTTT.